These 25 T cell receptor beta chains were all obtained from the same sample, sequenced in a study of blood T cells in healthy people across ages. Primers used in a second PCR of roughly 6 to 11 cycles were a sample-barcoded 5' primer and a J-beta primer mix. TCRdb used MiXCR to reprocess the 5' RACE reads, holding one entry per CDR3 protein. The sample yields over a million distinct CDR3 sequences, under 55% seen once. Input material: blood. The receptors come from a woman aged 60 to 75 in good health.

In this sample, this clonotype turned up a few times. CDR3 residues: CASSLDREHSSYEQYF. CDR3 nucleotides: TGCGCCAGCAGCTTGGATAGAGAACACAGCTCCTACGAGCAGTACTTC. V gene TRBV5-1 combines with J gene TRBJ2-7, with D unclear. V lost 0 bases to trimming and J lost 0 bases, with 13 bases between them. The CDR3 is 16 amino acids. CDR1 is SGHRS and CDR2 is YFSETQ in the germline V gene.

The chain couples TRBV15 to TRBJ2-4; D perhaps matches TRBD1 (6 bases). The DNA end lines up better with TRBJ2-7; the J call may be wrong. Germline-derived CDR1 and CDR2 are LNHNV and YYDKDF (reference sequence). The CDR3 is 15 amino acids. CDR3 DNA sequence: TGTGCCACCAGCACCAAACCGGGACACAACTACGAGCAGTACTTC. It is translated as CATSTKPGHNYEQYF.

This chain joins TRBV27 and TRBJ2-7, with TRBD2 matching 9 bases. The CDR3 extends over 15 amino acids. From germline, CDR1 is MNHEY and CDR2 SMNVEV (reference sequence). V lost 3 bases, J lost 7 bases, and 10 bases stayed unmatched. The chain's CDR3 is CASSLPPIAGEEQYF. The CDR3 DNA reads TGTGCCAGCAGTTTGCCCCCCATAGCGGGAGAAGAGCAGTACTTC.

The J gene is TRBJ2-5, the V gene TRBV7-9; D gene uncertain. Germline V lookup: CDR1 SEHNR, CDR2 FQNEAQ (reference sequence). V lost 5 bases and J 5 bases, leaving 12 bases between the germline ends. CDR3 size: 13 residues. The CDR3 region is CASSVEVGETQYF. The CDR3 DNA follows: TGTGCCAGCAGCGTAGAAGTGGGGGAGACCCAGTACTTC.

This chain connects TRBV4-1 to TRBJ1-1, with D perhaps TRBD1 (6 bases). V lost 0 bases and J 5 bases, leaving 13 bases between the germline ends. Germline loops: CDR1 MGHRA, CDR2 YSYEKL. The CDR3 runs to 15 residues. In DNA form, the CDR3 reads TGCGCCAGCAGCCAAGACGAACAGGGAGATACTGAAGCTTTCTTT. This codes for CASSQDEQGDTEAFF.

This sequence joins TRBV20-1 and TRBJ2-1; 12 nucleotides line up with TRBD2. The CDR3 has 17 residues. The J segment lost 0 bases and the V segment lost 4 bases, leaving 7 bases of the junction unmatched. Germline assignment: CDR1 DFQATT and CDR2 SNEGSKA (reference sequence). The CDR3 region is CSATGTSGPSSYNEQFF. CDR3 sequence (DNA): TGCAGTGCTACCGGGACTAGCGGGCCGAGCTCCTACAATGAGCAGTTCTTC.

The chain's CDR3 is CASRPQGWTDTQYF. The CDR3 DNA sequence: TGTGCCAGCAGACCGCAGGGCTGGACAGATACGCAGTATTTT. The chain is built from TRBV25-1 and TRBJ2-3, with D tentatively TRBD1 (5 bases). This CDR3 is built from 14 residues. V lost 6 bases and J lost 3, with 13 bases in between. Germline CDR1 is MGHDK and CDR2 is SYGVNS.

About this clonotype itself: Germline and junction disagree at one end, which may indicate a read error. The CDR3 is CANSPGENTKAFF. Here the CDR3 DNA reads TGTGCCAACAGCCCCGGGGAGAACACTAAAGCTTTCTTT. This chain connects TRBV6-5 to TRBJ1-1; D is ambiguous. The germline gives CDR1 MNHEY, CDR2 SVGAGI. The length of the CDR3 is 13 residues.

Comments on this clonotype: One end of the junction is discordant with germline, which a read error may explain. This sequence joins TRBV20-1 and TRBJ2-1, with a weak D call TRBD2 (6 bases). This CDR3 is 16 amino acids long. Germline values: CDR1 DFQATT, CDR2 SNEGSKA (reference sequence). The CDR3: CSARDVEGGPYNERFF. CDR3 DNA: TGCAGTGCTAGAGATGTGGAGGGAGGCCCCTACAATGAGCGGTTCTTC.

V gene TRBV20-1 combines with J gene TRBJ2-7, with D hard to call. CDR1 DFQATT and CDR2 SNEGSKA come from the germline V gene (reference sequence). There are 14 residues in the CDR3. Trimming shortened V by 0 bases and J by 2 bases, and 11 bases separated the two germline ends. This CDR3 reads CSARDVAKPYEQYF. The CDR3 region has the DNA TGCAGTGCTAGAGATGTGGCAAAACCCTACGAGCAGTACTTC.

This rearrangement joins TRBV25-1 to TRBJ1-2; unclear D gene. Germline V CDR1 and CDR2: MGHDK, SYGVNS. Trimming removed 5 bases at V and 5 bases at J, with 15 bases between. The CDR3 is made up of 14 amino acids. CDR3 sequence: CASSHAGVLYGYTF. The CDR3 DNA follows: TGTGCCAGCAGTCACGCGGGAGTCTTATATGGCTACACCTTC.

This clonotype was counted between two and nine times. The CDR3 DNA sequence: TGCAGCGTGAGGCTGGACAGGGTAGAGACCCAGTACTTC. This gives the protein CSVRLDRVETQYF. The chain is built from TRBV29-1 and TRBJ2-5; 8 nucleotides match TRBD1. Germline values: CDR1 SQVTM, CDR2 ANQGSEA. This CDR3 contains 13 residues. J lost 4 bases, V lost 6 bases, and 7 bases had no gene match.

A word on this clonotype: A read error may produce the germline difference seen at one junction end. J is TRBJ2-3 and V is TRBV4-2; D is perhaps TRBD2 (5 bases). The CDR3 is made up of 14 amino acids. Germline V gene data show CDR1 as LGHNA and CDR2 as YNFKEQ. The CDR3 DNA follows: TGTGTCAGCAGCCAAGCTCTAGCTGGAGATACGCAGTATTTT. Its protein product is CVSSQALAGDTQYF.

This chain joins TRBV4-1 and TRBJ2-5; TRBD2 matches at 8 bases. The germline gives CDR1 MGHRA, CDR2 YSYEKL. V trimming: 1 base; J trimming: 7 bases; junction bases outside the gene matches: 5. CDR3 length: 14 amino acids. CDR3 nucleotides: TGCGCCAGCAGCCAAGCTAGCGGGTATATGACCCAGTACTTC. It encodes CASSQASGYMTQYF.

Many counts were recorded for this clonotype. The V and J genes are TRBV12-3 or TRBV12-4 and TRBJ1-5, with 7 nucleotides matching TRBD1. V was pared by 5 bases and J by 6 bases, with 4 bases of the junction left unmatched. This CDR3 spans 13 amino acids. CDR3 DNA: TGTGCCAGCAGTCACAGGGGCTCTCAGCCCCAGCATTTT. It encodes CASSHRGSQPQHF.

The chain has TRBV24-1 and TRBJ1-5; D is uncertain. CDR3 length: 16 residues. The ends were cut back, 3 bases at V and 4 bases at J, with 15 bases in the middle. CDR1 KGHDR and CDR2 SFDVKD come from the germline V gene. As DNA, the CDR3 is TGTGCCACCAGTGATACCACGCGGGGTGAGAATCAGCCCCAGCATTTT. Its protein product is CATSDTTRGENQPQHF.

The chain carries TRBV4-1 and TRBJ1-2; TRBD1 matches 8 bases. Per the germline V gene, CDR1 is MGHRA and CDR2 is YSYEKL. V gave up 1 base and J gave up 4 bases; unmatched junction bases: 5. CDR3 length: 15 amino acids. The CDR3 DNA reads as TGCGCCAGCAGCCAAGTGCAGGGGGCGGGCTATGGCTACACCTTC. This gives the protein CASSQVQGAGYGYTF.

This clonotype was recorded once. This rearrangement joins TRBV9 to TRBJ2-2, with TRBD1 matching 7 bases. Germline assignment: CDR1 SGDLS and CDR2 YYNGEE. The CDR3 loop spans 14 amino acids. Trimming took 6 bases from V and 6 from J; bases not matched to a gene: 8. As DNA, the CDR3 is TGTGCCAGCAACCCGACAGGGAATCCCGGGGAGCTGTTTTTT. Protein sequence: CASNPTGNPGELFF.

The CDR3 sequence: CATSDFLAGGNEQFF. CDR3 coding DNA: TGTGCCACCAGTGATTTCCTAGCGGGAGGGAATGAGCAGTTCTTC. This chain uses TRBV24-1 with TRBJ2-1; 12 positions agree with TRBD2. With V trimmed by 1 base and J by 7 bases, 1 base remained unmatched. CDR3 length equals 15 residues. Germline assignment: CDR1 KGHDR and CDR2 SFDVKD.

The table lists this clonotype with a count of one. The chain recombines TRBV6-2 or TRBV6-3 with TRBJ2-7, with D hard to call. This CDR3 spans 13 amino acids. The germline V gene encodes CDR1 MNHEY and CDR2 SVGEGT. With 2 bases removed from V and 6 bases from J, the gap between germline ends came to 11 bases. In nucleotides, the CDR3 is TGTGCCAGCAGTTACGGGCCGTTTGGCGAGCAGTACTTC. Translation gives CASSYGPFGEQYF.

This clonotype was counted a few times. The rearrangement uses TRBV15 and TRBJ2-1; tentative D call: TRBD2 (6 bases). The CDR3 sequence is 13 residues long. Germline CDR1 reads LNHNV; CDR2 reads YYDKDF (reference sequence). The V gene lost 1 base and the J gene lost 7 bases, with 8 bases spanning the gap. CDR3 in amino acids: CATSRAEGNEQFF. The DNA for the CDR3 is TGTGCCACCAGCAGAGCGGAGGGAAATGAGCAGTTCTTC.

This clonotype appeared once. The rearrangement joins TRBV6-2 or TRBV6-3 to TRBJ2-1; D is unclear. The V gene lost 4 bases and the J gene lost 4 bases, with 14 bases spanning the gap. The V gene's germline CDR1 is MNHEY and CDR2 SVGEGT. This CDR3 contains 15 residues. CDR3 residues: CASSSHTSGYNEQFF. DNA of the CDR3: TGTGCCAGCAGTTCCCATACGTCCGGGTACAATGAGCAGTTCTTC.

This clonotype was seen only a few times. The rearrangement uses TRBV10-3 and TRBJ2-5, with TRBD2 matching over 9 bases. From germline, CDR1 is ENHRY and CDR2 SYGVKD. CDR3 size: 15 residues. Trimming removed 4 bases from V and 0 bases from J; junction bases left unmatched: 3. The CDR3 protein is CAISGPSGNQETQYF. Here the CDR3 DNA reads TGTGCCATCAGTGGCCCTAGCGGGAACCAAGAGACCCAGTACTTC.

This clonotype was detected only a few times. The gene calls are TRBV20-1 and TRBJ1-1, with D hard to call. Between the trimmed V and J ends, which lost 4 bases and 7 bases, there was a span of 7 bases. The CDR3 spans 10 residues. Germline V lookup: CDR1 DFQATT, CDR2 SNEGSKA (reference sequence). CDR3 amino acids: CSATSGEAFF. The CDR3 DNA reads as TGCAGTGCTACCTCCGGTGAAGCTTTCTTT.

A few counts support this clonotype. The chain joins TRBV20-1 to TRBJ2-1; possible D gene TRBD2, 5 bases. Trimming cost V 3 bases and J 10 bases, with 16 bases left between them. The CDR3 loop spans 13 amino acids. The germline CDR1 and CDR2 sequences are DFQATT and SNEGSKA (reference sequence). CDR3 residues: CSASGLREGEQFF. CDR3 sequence (DNA): TGCAGTGCTAGTGGCCTGAGAGAGGGAGAGCAGTTCTTC.